A single T cell receptor beta chain is shown here with its context. The germline V gene has CDR1 KGHSH and CDR2 LQKENI. V was cut by 3 bases and J by 3 bases, with 16 bases left in between. This CDR3 is 16 amino acids long. The sample originates from a study of blood T cell repertoires in COVID-19. Across the study: The United States, Italy and Spain supplied acute and convalescent COVID-19 samples.

Repertoires were generated with immunoSEQ multiplex PCR, while TCRdb's copy carries only in-frame clones and drops some. The sample contains under 350,000 clones, approximately 83% of which appear only once. Individuals aged 18 to 89 years were recruited from roughly 22 US areas. In assigning cohorts, the study relied on participant-reported clinical history. This clonotype was obtained from a woman in her thirties or forties with acute COVID-19. J is TRBJ2-3 and V is TRBV18; D may be TRBD2 (5 bases). The material sequenced was PBMCs or T cells enriched from blood (not recorded which). CDR3 sequence: CASSPRLKGGTDTQYF. In nucleotides, the CDR3 is TGTGCCAGCTCACCTCGTTTGAAGGGCGGGACAGATACGCAGTATTTT.